The 20 T cell receptor beta chains below were found in one sample sequenced in a study of cytomegalovirus exposure and HLA in healthy donors. The primer mix had 60 Vbeta and 13 Jbeta primers. Clones were read by immunoSEQ multiplex PCR, and TCRdb kept only the in-frame ones, dropping some. The sample lists approximately 300,000 clones, roughly 86% occurring once. Sequenced material: PBMCs. All receptors derive from a woman in her thirties or forties in good health and CMV-seropositive.

This clone was seen only once. The chain combines TRBV2 with TRBJ1-2; possibly TRBD1 for D (5 bases). Per germline, CDR1 SNHLY and CDR2 FYNNEI. Trimming took off 8 bases at V and 2 bases at J, with 9 bases between the two ends. The CDR3 has 12 residues. Here the CDR3 reads CASRAGNYGYTF. In DNA form, the CDR3 reads TGTGCCAGCCGGGCAGGGAACTATGGCTACACCTTC.

J is TRBJ1-1 and V is TRBV7-7; the D is unclear. This CDR3 is 13 amino acids long. The V gene's germline CDR1 is SSHAT and CDR2 FNYEAQ (reference sequence). Between the trimmed V and J ends, which lost 1 base and 0 bases, there was a span of 3 bases. CDR3 region: CASSLDLNTEAFF. The CDR3 bases are TGTGCCAGCAGCTTAGACTTGAACACTGAAGCTTTCTTT.

The chain is built from TRBV19 and TRBJ2-5; 7 bases map to TRBD2. Germline V lookup: CDR1 LNHDA, CDR2 SQIVND (reference sequence). The V gene end was trimmed by 8 bases and the J gene end by 5 bases; junction bases not matched to a gene: 14. The CDR3 has 15 residues. CDR3 DNA sequence: TGTGCCAGTTCTGGGGGGGGATCGATAGGTGAGACCCAGTACTTC. Translating gives CASSGGGSIGETQYF.

This rearrangement joins TRBV4-3 to TRBJ2-2; 9 bases map to TRBD2. Germline V CDR1 and CDR2: LGHNA, YSLEER. The V gene end was trimmed by 3 bases and the J gene end by 1 base; junction bases not matched to a gene: 6. The CDR3 consists of 17 residues. The CDR3 DNA sequence: TGCGCCAGCAGCCAGGCGGTTAGCGGGGGGAACACCGGGGAGCTGTTTTTT. This encodes CASSQAVSGGNTGELFF.

The J gene is TRBJ1-5, the V gene TRBV11-2; 9 bases align to TRBD1. The CDR3 consists of 16 residues. V lost 0 bases and J lost 6; bases outside the gene matches: 6. Germline V lookup: CDR1 SGHAT, CDR2 FQNNGV. Written as DNA, the CDR3 is TGTGCCAGCAGCTTAGATCCGTCACAGGGGGCTCAGCCCCAGCATTTT. This gives the protein CASSLDPSQGAQPQHF.

The rearrangement joins TRBV11-2 to TRBJ2-7; the D is unclear. The germline V gene encodes CDR1 SGHAT and CDR2 FQNNGV. The ends were cut back, 4 bases at V and 6 bases at J, with 7 bases in the middle. The CDR3 totals 11 residues. Written as DNA, the CDR3 is TGTGCCAGCAGCTCTCGCGTCGAGCAGTACTTC. It yields the protein CASSSRVEQYF.

This clone has only a few counts. This chain joins TRBV7-6 and TRBJ2-7, with TRBD1 as a possible D gene (6 bases). Deletions cut 4 bases from V and 0 bases from J, with 10 bases between. The CDR3 sequence is 14 residues long. Per the germline V gene, CDR1 is SGHVS and CDR2 is FNYEAQ. The CDR3 reads CASSSVDSSYEQYF. Here the CDR3 DNA reads TGTGCCAGCAGCTCCGTGGACAGCTCCTACGAGCAGTACTTC.

This chain uses TRBV11-3 with TRBJ2-6, with D maybe TRBD2 (6 bases). The CDR3 length is 18 residues. Germline V gene lookup returns CDR1 SGHNT and CDR2 YENEEA. Deletions cut 5 bases from V and 2 bases from J, with 19 bases between. The CDR3 region has the DNA TGTGCCAGCAGCCGAGGACTCGGAGAGCGGGCTGGGGCCAACGTCCTGACTTTC. It codes for CASSRGLGERAGANVLTF.

The chain employs TRBV9 and TRBJ2-3; 13 bases align to TRBD2. The V gene's germline CDR1 is SGDLS and CDR2 YYNGEE. J lost 2 bases, V lost 2 bases, and 8 bases had no gene match. CDR3 length: 18 amino acids. CDR3 in amino acids: CASSVRTSGSKVTDTQYF. The CDR3 region has the DNA TGTGCCAGCAGCGTTAGGACTAGCGGGAGTAAGGTCACAGATACGCAGTATTTT.

V gene TRBV5-8 combines with J gene TRBJ1-5; D possibly corresponds to TRBD1 (6 bases). The V gene's germline CDR1 is SGHTS and CDR2 YDEGEE. There are 16 residues in the CDR3. V was pared by 7 bases and J by 2 bases, with 19 bases between. The CDR3 region has the DNA TGTGCCAGCTCCTCAGGGGTCCTCATAGGCAATCAGCCCCAGCATTTT. Translation: CASSSGVLIGNQPQHF.

The chain joins TRBV11-3 to TRBJ2-1, with D perhaps matching TRBD1 (6 bases). Germline V lookup: CDR1 SGHNT, CDR2 YENEEA. The CDR3 length is 15 residues. Trimming took 7 bases from V and 5 from J, leaving 18 bases between them. The CDR3 DNA reads as TGTGCCAGCACCTTCGACAGGAGCCGGCACAATGAGCAGTTCTTC. It codes for CASTFDRSRHNEQFF. Supplemented by reference TRBV11-3 and TRBJ2-1, the full variable domain reads EAGVVQSPRYKIIEKKQPVAFWCNPISGHNTLYWYLQNLGQGPELLIRYENEEAVDDSQLPKDRFSAERLKGVDSTLKIQPAELGDSAVYLCASTFDRSRHNEQFFGPGTRLTVL.

The rearrangement links TRBV5-1 to TRBJ1-2; D might be TRBD1 (5 bases). The germline V and J ends were trimmed by 4 bases and 3 bases, with 13 bases remaining between them. Germline V gene sequence: CDR1 SGHRS, CDR2 YFSETQ. The CDR3 has 14 residues. The CDR3 DNA follows: TGCGCCAGCAGCCATTCAACAGGTGACTATGGCTACACCTTC. Translating gives CASSHSTGDYGYTF.

This chain joins TRBV19 and TRBJ2-7; TRBD1 aligns across 8 bases. Germline trimming cut 4 bases from V and 1 base from J; bases unmatched to any gene: 9. The V gene's germline CDR1 is LNHDA and CDR2 SQIVND (reference sequence). CDR3 length: 16 amino acids. This CDR3 reads CASSTGWQGASYEQYF. The CDR3 nucleotides are TGTGCCAGTAGTACCGGCTGGCAGGGGGCTTCCTACGAGCAGTACTTC.

V usage is TRBV27 and J usage is TRBJ2-7; D unclear. From germline, CDR1 is MNHEY and CDR2 SMNVEV (reference sequence). The CDR3 consists of 14 residues. The V and J ends lost 3 bases and 3 bases respectively, with 12 bases between them. The DNA for the CDR3 is TGTGCCAGCAGTTTGGGCCAGAGCTTCTACGAGCAGTACTTC. Translation gives CASSLGQSFYEQYF.

A word on this clone: In the same sample, other DNA sequences code for this CDR3. The V gene is TRBV7-2, the J gene TRBJ2-7; 8 bases match TRBD1. This CDR3 region has 15 residues. With V trimmed by 5 bases and J by 0 bases, 6 bases remained unmatched. Germline lookup yields CDR1 SGHTA and CDR2 FQGNSA. The CDR3, as DNA: TGTGCCAGCAGCCCCGGACAGGGCAGCTCCTACGAGCAGTACTTC. It yields the protein CASSPGQGSSYEQYF.

The rearrangement uses TRBV10-3 and TRBJ2-3; no definite D call. CDR1 and CDR2 from the germline V gene are ENHRY and SYGVKD. Deletions cut 0 bases from V and 0 bases from J, with 10 bases between. This CDR3 contains 16 residues. The DNA for the CDR3 is TGTGCCATCAGTGAGTCAAGAGCCTGGAGCACAGATACGCAGTATTTT. Encoded protein: CAISESRAWSTDTQYF.

The rearrangement joins TRBV11-2 to TRBJ1-4; D is perhaps TRBD1 (6 bases). Germline V gene data show CDR1 as SGHAT and CDR2 as FQNNGV. The CDR3 is made up of 14 amino acids. The CDR3 bases are TGTGCAAGCCGCAGGGGTGCAACTAATGAAAAACTGTTTTTT. As protein: CASRRGATNEKLFF. Based on the CDR3 plus reference TRBV11-2 and TRBJ1-4, the full variable domain is EAGVAQSPRYKIIEKRQSVAFWCNPISGHATLYWYQQILGQGPKLLIQFQNNGVVDDSQLPKDRFSAERLKGVDSTLKIQPAKLEDSAVYLCASRRGATNEKLFFGSGTQLSVL.

Written as DNA, the CDR3 is TGTGCCAGCAGCACCGACAGGGTTTTAGGCTACACCTTC. Translated, it gives CASSTDRVLGYTF. The chain links TRBV11-3 to TRBJ1-2; 7 bases match TRBD1. CDR3 size: 13 residues. V was clipped by 5 bases and J by 8 bases; unmatched bases: 8. The V gene's germline CDR1 is SGHNT and CDR2 YENEEA. Full variable domain (remainder filled in from reference TRBV11-3 and TRBJ1-2): EAGVVQSPRYKIIEKKQPVAFWCNPISGHNTLYWYLQNLGQGPELLIRYENEEAVDDSQLPKDRFSAERLKGVDSTLKIQPAELGDSAVYLCASSTDRVLGYTFGSGTRLTVV.

The chain employs TRBV4-3 and TRBJ1-2; possibly TRBD1 for D (6 bases). Between the trimmed V and J ends, which lost 0 bases and 0 bases, there was a span of 11 bases. The CDR3 loop spans 16 amino acids. Germline V lookup: CDR1 LGHNA, CDR2 YSLEER. This CDR3 reads CASSQDRAGANYGYTF. The CDR3 DNA is TGCGCCAGCAGCCAAGATCGGGCAGGGGCTAACTATGGCTACACCTTC.

The V and J genes are TRBV19 and TRBJ2-3; possibly TRBD2 for D (5 bases). The CDR3 is 12 residues long. V was trimmed by 10 bases and J by 1 base, leaving 9 bases between them. Germline CDR1 and CDR2: LNHDA and SQIVND (reference sequence). The CDR3 DNA follows: TGTGCCACCGACGGGGGCACAGATACGCAGTATTTT. This codes for CATDGGTDTQYF.